The clone carrying this T cell receptor beta chain was observed at least ten times. PCR was performed a second time for about 7 to 11 cycles using a sample-barcoded 5' primer and a J-beta primer mix. TCRdb called the 5' RACE reads again in MiXCR, with one record for every CDR3 protein. The sample contains approximately 800,000 distinct CDR3 sequences, 35% to 60% of which appear only once. The data belong to a study of blood T cells in healthy people across ages. This CDR3 region has 17 residues. J lost 3 bases, V lost 3 bases, and 7 bases had no gene match. The rearrangement links TRBV12-3 or TRBV12-4 to TRBJ2-7; 14 bases line up with TRBD2. The TCR comes from a man older than 75 in good health. Sequenced: blood. In DNA, the CDR3 is TGTGCCAGCAGTTTGGATTCTGGACTAGCGGGAGGCTACGAGCAGTACTTC. This translates into CASSLDSGLAGGYEQYF.